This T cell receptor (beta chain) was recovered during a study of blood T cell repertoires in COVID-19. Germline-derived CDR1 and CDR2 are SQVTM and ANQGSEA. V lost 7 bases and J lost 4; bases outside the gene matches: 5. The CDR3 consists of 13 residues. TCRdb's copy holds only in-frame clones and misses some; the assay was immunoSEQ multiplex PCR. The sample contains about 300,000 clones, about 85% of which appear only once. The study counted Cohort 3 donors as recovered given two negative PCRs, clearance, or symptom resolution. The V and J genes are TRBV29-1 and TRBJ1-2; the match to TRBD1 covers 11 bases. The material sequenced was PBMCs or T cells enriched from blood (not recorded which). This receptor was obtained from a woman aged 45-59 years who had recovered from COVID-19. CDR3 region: CSARTGGAYGYTF. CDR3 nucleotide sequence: TGCAGCGCACGGACAGGGGGCGCCTATGGCTACACCTTC.